The 18 T cell receptor beta chains below come from one sample, sequenced in a study of shared clonotypes between healthy human individuals. Repertoires were generated with immunoSEQ multiplex PCR, while TCRdb's copy carries only in-frame clones and drops some. This table holds roughly 1,100,000 clones, under 80% found once. The sample consisted of memory CD4+ T cells sorted from blood. Regarding subset: CD45RA-negative fraction. The receptors here all came from a man between 18 and 35 years old in good health.

V gene TRBV4-2 combines with J gene TRBJ2-7; D is ambiguous. V dropped 0 bases and J dropped 1 base, with 19 bases sitting between them. This CDR3 contains 18 residues. CDR1 and CDR2 (germline): LGHNA, YNFKEQ. CDR3 protein: CASSQDRATGVPSYEQYF. In DNA, the CDR3 is TGTGCCAGCAGCCAAGATAGGGCGACTGGCGTTCCGTCCTACGAGCAGTACTTC.

This CDR3 is CACGTGYEQYF. The CDR3 DNA is TGTGCCTGCGGGACAGGATACGAGCAGTACTTC. The rearrangement joins TRBV30 to TRBJ2-7; 8 nucleotides match TRBD1. There are 11 residues in the CDR3. The germline V gene encodes CDR1 GTSNPN and CDR2 SVGIG (reference sequence). Losses at the gene ends were 6 bases for V and 4 bases for J; bases not matched to a gene: 2. Full variable domain (remainder filled in from reference TRBV30 and TRBJ2-7): SQTIHQWPATLVQPVGSPLSLECTVEGTSNPNLYWYRQAAGRGLQLLFYSVGIGQISSEVPQNLSASRPQDRQFILSSKKLLLSDSGFYLCACGTGYEQYFGPGTRLTVT.

The V gene is TRBV7-8, the J gene TRBJ2-3; no firm D call. There are 15 residues in the CDR3. Trimming took off 7 bases at V and 6 bases at J, with 20 bases between the two ends. Germline assignment: CDR1 SGHVS and CDR2 FQNEAQ. The CDR3 DNA is TGTGCCAGCACCCCGCAGGAGCGCAAGGTGGATACGCAGTATTTT. It is translated as CASTPQERKVDTQYF.

The chain carries TRBV28 and TRBJ1-6; a possible D gene is TRBD1 (6 bases). The germline V gene has CDR1 MDHEN and CDR2 SYDVKM. The CDR3 has 17 amino acids. The V end lost 5 bases, the J end lost 0 bases, and 14 bases lay between the germline ends. Written as DNA, the CDR3 is TGTGCCAGCAGTGGGGGCGGGAGGAGCTCCTATAATTCACCCCTCCACTTT. Protein product: CASSGGGRSSYNSPLHF.

This clone was seen only once. The chain joins TRBV29-1 to TRBJ2-3; 9 nucleotides match TRBD2. CDR3 length: 13 residues. J was trimmed by 1 base and V by 6 bases; bases with no gene match: 2. Germline CDR1 reads SQVTM; CDR2 reads ANQGSEA. The CDR3 coding sequence is TGCAGCGTGGGACTAGCTGGCACAGATACGCAGTATTTT. It is translated as CSVGLAGTDTQYF.

This clone showed up just a few times. The genes are TRBV6-5 and TRBJ2-1, with D perhaps matching TRBD1 or TRBD2 (5 bases each). With 6 bases removed from V and 11 bases from J, the gap between germline ends came to 11 bases. CDR1 MNHEY and CDR2 SVGAGI come from the germline V gene. CDR3 length equals 11 residues. DNA of the CDR3: TGTGCCAGCAGAAGACAGCGGCAGCAGTTCTTC. It is translated as CASRRQRQQFF.

This chain joins TRBV7-9 and TRBJ2-3, with 11 bases matching TRBD2. V gave up 5 bases and J gave up 1 base; unmatched junction bases: 2. The length of the CDR3 is 15 residues. Germline V lookup: CDR1 SEHNR, CDR2 FQNEAQ (reference sequence). CDR3 coding DNA: TGTGCCAGCAGCGTGGGACTAGCGGGCACAGATACGCAGTATTTT. The encoded protein is CASSVGLAGTDTQYF.

The V and J genes are TRBV5-1 and TRBJ2-7; either TRBD1 or TRBD2 may fit D (6 bases each). Trimming removed 0 bases at V and 0 bases at J, with 10 bases between. The CDR3 loop spans 15 amino acids. Germline lookup yields CDR1 SGHRS and CDR2 YFSETQ. CDR3 in amino acids: CASSLGRGSSYEQYF. The CDR3 DNA is TGCGCCAGCAGCTTGGGGAGGGGGAGCTCCTACGAGCAGTACTTC. Full variable domain (missing parts from reference TRBV5-1 and TRBJ2-7): KAGVTQTPRYLIKTRGQQVTLSCSPISGHRSVSWYQQTPGQGLQFLFEYFSETQRNKGNFPGRFSGRQFSNSRSEMNVSTLELGDSALYLCASSLGRGSSYEQYFGPGTRLTVT.

This chain joins TRBV18 and TRBJ2-1; 7 bases match TRBD1. CDR1 is KGHSH, CDR2 LQKENI, per germline. V dropped 1 base and J dropped 5; count of bases not matched to a gene: 5. The CDR3 has 15 residues. This chain's CDR3 is CASSPQGQVNNEQFF. The CDR3 DNA is TGTGCCAGCTCACCACAAGGACAGGTTAACAATGAGCAGTTCTTC.

The chain uses TRBV7-9 and TRBJ1-2; perhaps TRBD1 as D (6 bases). Germline-derived CDR1 and CDR2 are SEHNR and FQNEAQ (reference sequence). V shed 3 bases and J shed 7 bases, with 15 bases lying between them. The CDR3 totals 14 residues. The CDR3 loop is CASSFFTGSGGYTF. The DNA of the CDR3 is TGTGCCAGCAGCTTTTTTACAGGGTCGGGTGGCTACACCTTC.

The chain has TRBV6-1 and TRBJ1-2, with TRBD1 identical over 7 bases. After removal of 3 bases from V and 4 bases from J, the junction contained 5 bases not matched to a gene. CDR3 length: 14 residues. Germline lookup yields CDR1 MNHNS and CDR2 SASEGT. The CDR3 DNA reads TGTGCCAGCAGTGATCACAGGGGTGCCTATGGCTACACCTTC. Amino acids: CASSDHRGAYGYTF.

The chain joins TRBV10-1 to TRBJ1-1; D is perhaps TRBD1 (6 bases). CDR1 and CDR2 (germline): WNHNN, SYGVQD (reference sequence). The V end was cut by 5 bases, the J end by 1 base, with 11 bases between. This CDR3 has 14 residues. CDR3 protein: CASSWDTQNTEAFF. The CDR3 DNA follows: TGCGCCAGCAGTTGGGACACTCAGAACACTGAAGCTTTCTTT.

This chain uses TRBV2 with TRBJ1-1; D perhaps matches TRBD1 (5 bases). V lost 6 bases, J lost 0 bases, and 14 bases lay in between. Per the germline V gene, CDR1 is SNHLY and CDR2 is FYNNEI. CDR3 length equals 15 residues. The CDR3 DNA reads as TGTGCCAGCAGAAAGGGGTCCCGGGTGAACACTGAAGCTTTCTTT. This translates into CASRKGSRVNTEAFF.

A note on this clone: A read error likely explains this, since a far larger clone differs by one base. The chain combines TRBV5-6 with TRBJ2-4; D is uncertain. This CDR3 has 17 residues. V dropped 0 bases and J dropped 3 bases, with 16 bases sitting between them. Germline CDR1 is SGHDT and CDR2 is YYEEEE. This CDR3 is CASSLVVAVADKNIQYF. The CDR3 region has the DNA TGTGCCAGCAGCTTGGTCGTCGCGGTGGCTGACAAAAACATTCAGTACTTC.

The chain carries TRBV28 and TRBJ1-4; 9 bases map to TRBD1. Germline-derived CDR1 and CDR2 are MDHEN and SYDVKM. Trimming took 5 bases from V and 8 from J; bases not matched to a gene: 9. This CDR3 is built from 15 residues. The CDR3 loop is CASSTLGQGGEKLFF. The CDR3 DNA reads TGTGCCAGCAGTACCTTGGGACAGGGAGGGGAAAAACTGTTTTTT.

A few counts support this clone. The chain employs TRBV25-1 and TRBJ1-1; D perhaps matches TRBD1 (5 bases). Trimming took 6 bases from V and 5 from J, leaving 10 bases between them. Germline lookup yields CDR1 MGHDK and CDR2 SYGVNS. This CDR3 comprises 12 residues. CDR3 nucleotides: TGTGCCAGCAGGGCACGGGGGACTGAAGCTTTCTTT. It is translated as CASRARGTEAFF. The variable domain in full, with the rest retrieved from reference TRBV25-1 and TRBJ1-1, is EADIYQTPRYLVIGTGKKITLECSQTMGHDKMYWYQQDPGMELHLIHYSYGVNSTEKGDLSSESTVSRIRTEHFPLTLESARPSHTSQYLCASRARGTEAFFGQGTRLTVV.

The chain uses TRBV28 and TRBJ2-6, with D possibly TRBD1 on 5 matching bases. The V gene lost 5 bases and the J gene lost 1 base, with 12 bases spanning the gap. This CDR3 comprises 16 residues. Germline V gene sequence: CDR1 MDHEN, CDR2 SYDVKM. For the CDR3, the DNA is TGTGCCAGCAGTCTTAGGGGCAGTTCTGGGGCCAACGTCCTGACTTTC. This sequence encodes CASSLRGSSGANVLTF.

This clone was counted only a few times. CDR3 sequence: CAISEDRGGPQHF. The CDR3 nucleotides read TGTGCCATCAGCGAAGACAGGGGAGGACCCCAGCATTTT. The chain joins TRBV10-3 to TRBJ1-5; 8 nucleotides agree with TRBD1. The germline gives CDR1 ENHRY, CDR2 SYGVKD. The CDR3 has 13 amino acids. J gave up 10 bases and V 6 bases, and 8 bases lay outside the gene matches.